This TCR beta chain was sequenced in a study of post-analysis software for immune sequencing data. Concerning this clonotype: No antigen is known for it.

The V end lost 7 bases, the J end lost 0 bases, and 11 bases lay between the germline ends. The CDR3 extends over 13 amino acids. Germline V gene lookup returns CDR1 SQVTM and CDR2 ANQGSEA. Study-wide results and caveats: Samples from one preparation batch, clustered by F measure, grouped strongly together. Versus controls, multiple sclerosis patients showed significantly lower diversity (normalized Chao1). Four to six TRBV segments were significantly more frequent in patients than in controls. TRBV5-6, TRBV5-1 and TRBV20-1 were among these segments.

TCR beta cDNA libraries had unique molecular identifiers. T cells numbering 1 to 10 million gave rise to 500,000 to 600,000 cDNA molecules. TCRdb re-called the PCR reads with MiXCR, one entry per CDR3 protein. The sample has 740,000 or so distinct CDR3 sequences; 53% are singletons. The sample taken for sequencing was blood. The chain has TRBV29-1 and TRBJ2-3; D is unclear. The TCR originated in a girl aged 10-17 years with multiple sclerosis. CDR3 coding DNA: TGCAGCGCAAGACCCCTAAGCACAGATACGCAGTATTTT. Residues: CSARPLSTDTQYF.